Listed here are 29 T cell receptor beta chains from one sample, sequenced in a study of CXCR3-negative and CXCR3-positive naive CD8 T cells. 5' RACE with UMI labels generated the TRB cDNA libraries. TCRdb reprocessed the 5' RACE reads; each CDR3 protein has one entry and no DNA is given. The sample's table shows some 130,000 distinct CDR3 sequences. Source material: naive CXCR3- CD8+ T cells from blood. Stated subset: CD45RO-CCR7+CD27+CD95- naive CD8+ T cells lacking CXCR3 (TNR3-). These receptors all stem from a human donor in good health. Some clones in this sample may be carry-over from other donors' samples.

The CDR3 here is CASSLRGGGETQYF. J is TRBJ2-5 and V is TRBV28; TCRdb names TRBD1, which stays unverified in the absence of DNA. The CDR3 runs to 14 residues. Germline assignment: CDR1 MDHEN and CDR2 SYDVKM.

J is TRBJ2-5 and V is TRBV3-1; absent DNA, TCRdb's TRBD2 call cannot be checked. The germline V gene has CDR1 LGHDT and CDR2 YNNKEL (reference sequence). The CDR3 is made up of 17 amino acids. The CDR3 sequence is CASSPRTSGSAQETQYF.

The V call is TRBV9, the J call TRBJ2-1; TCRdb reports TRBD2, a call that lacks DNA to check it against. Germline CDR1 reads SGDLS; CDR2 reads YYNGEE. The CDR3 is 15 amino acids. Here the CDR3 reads CASSVASGSGYEQFF.

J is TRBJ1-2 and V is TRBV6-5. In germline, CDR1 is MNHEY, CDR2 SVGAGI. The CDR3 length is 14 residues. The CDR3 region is CASSYGGEAYGYTF.

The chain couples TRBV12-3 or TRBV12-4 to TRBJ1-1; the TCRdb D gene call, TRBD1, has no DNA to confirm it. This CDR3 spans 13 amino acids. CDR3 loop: CANGPGDNTEAFF.

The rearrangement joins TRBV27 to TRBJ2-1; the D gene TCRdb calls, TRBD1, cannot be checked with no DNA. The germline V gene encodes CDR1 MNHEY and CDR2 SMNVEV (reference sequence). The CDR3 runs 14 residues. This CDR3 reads CASSFRQGYNEQFF.

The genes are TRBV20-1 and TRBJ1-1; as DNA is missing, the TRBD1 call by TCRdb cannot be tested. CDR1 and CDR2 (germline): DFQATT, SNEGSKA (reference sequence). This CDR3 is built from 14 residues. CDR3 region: CSARDLRGITEAFF.

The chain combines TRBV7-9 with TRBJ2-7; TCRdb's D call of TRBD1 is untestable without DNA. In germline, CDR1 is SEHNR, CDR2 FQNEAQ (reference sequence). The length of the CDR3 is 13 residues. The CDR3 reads CASSSGQNYEQYF.

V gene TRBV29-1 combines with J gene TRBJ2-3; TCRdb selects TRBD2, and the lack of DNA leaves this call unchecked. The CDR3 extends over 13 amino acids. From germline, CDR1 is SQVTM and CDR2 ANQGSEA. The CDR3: CSVEGQGADTQYF.

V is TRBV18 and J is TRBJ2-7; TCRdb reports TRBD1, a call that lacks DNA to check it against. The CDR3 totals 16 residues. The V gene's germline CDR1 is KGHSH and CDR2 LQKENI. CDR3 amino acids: CASSPPKTGNAYEQYF.

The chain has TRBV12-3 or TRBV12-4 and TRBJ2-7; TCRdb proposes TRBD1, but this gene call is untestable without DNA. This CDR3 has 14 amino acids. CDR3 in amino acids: CASSSGTGPYEQYF.

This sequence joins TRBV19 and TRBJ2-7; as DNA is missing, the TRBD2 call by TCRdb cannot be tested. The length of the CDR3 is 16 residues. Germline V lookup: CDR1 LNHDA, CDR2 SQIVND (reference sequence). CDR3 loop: CASSIDAAGGAYEQYF.

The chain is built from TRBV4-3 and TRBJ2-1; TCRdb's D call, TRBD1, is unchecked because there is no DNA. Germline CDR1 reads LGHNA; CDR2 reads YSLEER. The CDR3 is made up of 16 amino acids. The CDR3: CASSRDRGQPYNEQFF.

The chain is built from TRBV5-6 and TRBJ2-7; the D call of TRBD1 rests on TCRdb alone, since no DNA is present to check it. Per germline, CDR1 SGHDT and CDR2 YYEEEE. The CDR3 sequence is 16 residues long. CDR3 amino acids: CASSPQLKRQGYEQYF.

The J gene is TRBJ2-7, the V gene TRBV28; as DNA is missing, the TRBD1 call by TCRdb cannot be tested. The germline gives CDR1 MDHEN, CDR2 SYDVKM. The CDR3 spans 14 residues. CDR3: CASRTRGALYEQYF.

The CDR3 region is CSARPRETQYF. The genes are TRBV20-1 and TRBJ2-5. The CDR3 runs to 11 residues. Germline V CDR1 and CDR2: DFQATT, SNEGSKA (reference sequence).

Here the CDR3 reads CASSPPISSNEQYF. The V and J genes are TRBV28 and TRBJ2-7; checking the TCRdb D call of TRBD1 is not possible without DNA. This CDR3 contains 14 residues. The germline V gene encodes CDR1 MDHEN and CDR2 SYDVKM.

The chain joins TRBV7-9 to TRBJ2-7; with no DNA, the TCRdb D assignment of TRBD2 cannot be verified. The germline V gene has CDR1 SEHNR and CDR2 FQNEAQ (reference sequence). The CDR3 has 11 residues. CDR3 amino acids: CASRVEGEQYF.

This CDR3 is CASRPGTFGNNEQFF. The V call is TRBV5-1, the J call TRBJ2-1; no DNA is available, so the TRBD1 call from TCRdb remains unchecked. Looked up from germline, CDR1 is SGHRS and CDR2 is YFSETQ. This CDR3 has 15 amino acids. Full variable domain (rest looked up from reference TRBV5-1 and TRBJ2-1): KAGVTQTPRYLIKTRGQQVTLSCSPISGHRSVSWYQQTPGQGLQFLFEYFSETQRNKGNFPGRFSGRQFSNSRSEMNVSTLELGDSALYLCASRPGTFGNNEQFFGPGTRLTVL.

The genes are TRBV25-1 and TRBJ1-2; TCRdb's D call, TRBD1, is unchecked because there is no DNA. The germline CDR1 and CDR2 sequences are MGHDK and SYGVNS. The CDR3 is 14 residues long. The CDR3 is CASSVGTGNYGYTF.

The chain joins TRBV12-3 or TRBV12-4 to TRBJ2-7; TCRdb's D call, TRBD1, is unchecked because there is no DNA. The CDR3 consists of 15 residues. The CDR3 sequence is CARIFGTRTYYEQYF.

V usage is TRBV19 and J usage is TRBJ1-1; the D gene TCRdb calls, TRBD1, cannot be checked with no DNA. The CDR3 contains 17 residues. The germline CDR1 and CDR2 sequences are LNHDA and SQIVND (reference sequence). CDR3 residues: CASSLLPGTELNTEAFF.

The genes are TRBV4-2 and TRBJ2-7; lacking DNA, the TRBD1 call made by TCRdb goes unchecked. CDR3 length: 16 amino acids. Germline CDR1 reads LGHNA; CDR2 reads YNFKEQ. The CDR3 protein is CASSQSTGTDSYEQYF.

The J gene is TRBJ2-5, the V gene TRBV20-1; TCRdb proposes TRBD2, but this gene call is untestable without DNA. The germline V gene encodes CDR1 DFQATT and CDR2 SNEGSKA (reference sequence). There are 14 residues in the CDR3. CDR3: CSARDQTSRETQYF.

This chain's CDR3 is CASSLAFEAFF. The chain joins TRBV7-2 to TRBJ1-1. The CDR3 contains 11 residues. Per the germline V gene, CDR1 is SGHTA and CDR2 is FQGNSA.

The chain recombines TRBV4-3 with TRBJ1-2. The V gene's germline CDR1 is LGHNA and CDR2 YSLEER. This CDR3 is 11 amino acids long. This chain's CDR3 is CASSQGGGYTF.

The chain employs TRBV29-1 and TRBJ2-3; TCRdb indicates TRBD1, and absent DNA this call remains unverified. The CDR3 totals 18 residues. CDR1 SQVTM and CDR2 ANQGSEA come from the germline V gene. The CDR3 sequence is CSSSRDRGDPTSADTQYF.

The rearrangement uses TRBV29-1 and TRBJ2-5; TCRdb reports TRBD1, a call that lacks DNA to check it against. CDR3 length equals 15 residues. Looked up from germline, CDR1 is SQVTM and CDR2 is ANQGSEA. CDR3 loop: CSVVGGATEEETQYF.

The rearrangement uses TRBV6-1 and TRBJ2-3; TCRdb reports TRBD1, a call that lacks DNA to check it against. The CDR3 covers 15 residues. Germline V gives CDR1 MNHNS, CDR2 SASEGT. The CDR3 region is CASSEGRGGADTQYF.